Given below is one TCR beta chain in context. Its antigen is not known. The data originate from a study of regulatory T cells in long-lasting Graves disease. Whole-study context: Newly diagnosed Graves' patients had under 3 months of antithyroid drugs.

In building TCR beta libraries, iRepertoire HTBI primers were used together with Arm-PCR of CDR3 regions. Methods used by the authors: Looking across samples, the authors found under 70 TRBV and some 13 TRBJ segments. TCRdb redid the calling of the multiplex PCR reads with MiXCR, one entry per CDR3 protein. It is TCRdb's table, rather than the study itself, that gives the V and J calls and clone size. This repertoire shows about 370,000 distinct CDR3 sequences, roughly 16% found once; its top ten account for 20% to 25%. The CDR3 is 16 amino acids. Trimming left V 8 bases short and J 8 bases short, with 25 bases between. The germline V gene encodes CDR1 SEHNR and CDR2 FQNEAQ (reference sequence). Regarding time point: newly diagnosed GD, antithyroid drugs for less than 3 months. Scientists built the TCR library using RNA that was extracted from PBMCs. Regarding the study as a whole: Public clonotype sharing was higher in persistent than newly diagnosed patients.

The specimen was peripheral blood mononuclear cells (PBMCs), collected at new diagnosis, from a patient treated with antithyroid drugs. This chain connects TRBV7-9 to TRBJ2-1; D is perhaps TRBD1 or TRBD2 (5 bases each). The TCR comes from a female donor with Graves disease. In nucleotides, the CDR3 is TGTGCCAGCTTAGGGGACCCACGCAGTATAAGCCATGAGCAGTTCTTC. Translation: CASLGDPRSISHEQFF.